This T cell receptor beta chain was obtained from a study of preoperative IRX-2 immunotherapy in early breast cancer. Germline CDR1 is SGHDN and CDR2 is FVKESK. The V end lost 3 bases, the J end lost 9 bases, and 15 bases lay between the germline ends. The CDR3 has 14 residues. Treatment reported: preoperative locoregional IRX-2 cytokine immunotherapy. Preoperative locoregional IRX-2 cytokine immunotherapy was tested in the phase Ib source study. TCRdb's table, derived via immunoSEQ multiplex PCR, lists solely in-frame clones and lacks some. The sample includes tens of thousands of clones, around 83% seen only once; the top ten take 2.5%.

Material: lymph node tissue, obtained from a patient treated with IRX-2 immunotherapy. The clonotype comes from a human donor with breast cancer. The chain recombines TRBV14 with TRBJ2-1; possible D gene TRBD1, 6 bases. As DNA, the CDR3 is TGTGCCAGCAGCCAGAACAGGGTCCCCGCTGAGCAGTTCTTC. As protein: CASSQNRVPAEQFF.